This T cell receptor beta chain emerged from a study of response to subunit inactivated influenza vaccine. Trimming at V came to 3 bases and at J to 4 bases, leaving 4 bases not matched to a gene. This CDR3 has 15 amino acids. Germline V gives CDR1 KGHDR, CDR2 SFDVKD. TCRdb processed the RT-PCR reads anew with MiXCR; each CDR3 protein has one entry. The repertoire holds around 650,000 distinct CDR3 sequences, with 15% to 19% as singletons. This TCR came from a man aged 45-60 years who received an inactivated influenza vaccine. The chain is built from TRBV24-1 and TRBJ2-7, with 11 bases identical to TRBD1. Specimen: PBMCs from blood, collected roughly 12 days after vaccination. CDR3 residues: CATSDLRDRGYEQYF. CDR3 DNA: TGTGCCACCAGTGATCTCCGGGACAGGGGGTACGAGCAGTACTTC.